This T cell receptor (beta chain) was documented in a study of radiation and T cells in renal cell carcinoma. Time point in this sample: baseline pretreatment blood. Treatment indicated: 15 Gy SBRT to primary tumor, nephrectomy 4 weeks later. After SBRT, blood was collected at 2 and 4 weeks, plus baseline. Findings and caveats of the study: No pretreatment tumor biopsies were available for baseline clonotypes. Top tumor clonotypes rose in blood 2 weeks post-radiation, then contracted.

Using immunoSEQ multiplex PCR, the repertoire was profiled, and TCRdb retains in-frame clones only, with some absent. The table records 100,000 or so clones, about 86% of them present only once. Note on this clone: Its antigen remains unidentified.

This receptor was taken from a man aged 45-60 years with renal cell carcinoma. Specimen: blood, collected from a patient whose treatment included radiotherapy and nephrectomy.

The CDR3 sequence is CASRARAFESGNQPQHF. CDR3 nucleotides: TGTGCCAGCAGGGCCAGGGCTTTTGAGAGTGGCAATCAGCCCCAGCATTTT. The chain uses TRBV27 and TRBJ1-5; D is perhaps TRBD1 (5 bases). V dropped 6 bases and J dropped 2 bases, with 20 bases sitting between them. The length of the CDR3 is 17 residues. The germline V gene has CDR1 MNHEY and CDR2 SMNVEV (reference sequence).